The rows below give T cell receptor beta chains drawn from one sample of a study of patients and donors after allogeneic stem cell transplantation. TCRdb independently ran MiXCR on the RT-PCR reads; one entry per CDR3 protein. The sample consists of hundreds of thousands of distinct CDR3 sequences, 16% of them appearing once. Sequenced sample: blood, either unsorted or a sorted T cell fraction (not recorded which). The receptors were gathered from a human donor who was either an allogeneic HSCT recipient or a stem cell or donor lymphocyte infusion donor (not recorded which). It is not recorded whose cells these are; they may come from a transplant donor. Both conserved end residues are part of each CDR3. The D gene is left open where the match is weak. Rows give clone size only sometimes, using once, few, many, or a class for an expanded clone.

d_gene: -
j_gene: TRBJ1-2
len: 14
v_gene: TRBV24-1
abundance: -
CDR3aa: CATSDFDRNYGYTF
CDR3nt: TGTGCCACCAGTGATTTTGACCGCAACTATGGCTACACCTTC

d_gene: -
j_gene: TRBJ2-1
len: 17
v_gene: TRBV4-3
abundance: few
CDR3aa: CASSREAGASSYNEQFF
CDR3nt: TGCGCCAGCAGCCGCGAGGCGGGGGCTAGCTCCTACAATGAGCAGTTCTTC

d_gene: TRBD2
j_gene: TRBJ2-1
len: 16
v_gene: TRBV19
abundance: -
CDR3aa: CASSIPLSGVLHEQFF
CDR3nt: TGTGCCAGTAGTATCCCGCTTAGCGGGGTCTTGCATGAGCAGTTCTTC

d_gene: TRBD1
j_gene: TRBJ2-7
len: 14
v_gene: TRBV5-1
abundance: few
CDR3aa: CASSLRDRGHEQYF
CDR3nt: TGCGCCAGCAGCCTACGGGACAGGGGGCACGAGCAGTACTTC

d_gene: TRBD1
j_gene: TRBJ2-7
len: 15
v_gene: TRBV2
abundance: few
CDR3aa: CASSEGGQGTYEQYF
CDR3nt: TGTGCCAGCAGTGAAGGGGGACAGGGGACCTACGAGCAGTACTTC

d_gene: TRBD2
j_gene: TRBJ2-7
len: 15
v_gene: TRBV12-5
abundance: many
CDR3aa: CASGPPWGGIYEQYF
CDR3nt: TGTGCTAGTGGTCCACCGTGGGGGGGTATCTACGAGCAGTACTTC

d_gene: -
j_gene: TRBJ1-2
len: 13
v_gene: TRBV5-1
abundance: many
CDR3aa: CASSLDGGYGYTF
CDR3nt: TGCGCCAGCAGCTTGGACGGGGGCTATGGCTACACCTTC

d_gene: TRBD2
j_gene: TRBJ2-1
len: 16
v_gene: TRBV7-2
abundance: few
CDR3aa: CASSVSSGRIYNEQFF
CDR3nt: TGTGCCAGCAGCGTATCTAGCGGGAGGATCTACAATGAGCAGTTCTTC

d_gene: TRBD2
j_gene: TRBJ2-1
len: 15
v_gene: TRBV7-8
abundance: -
CDR3aa: CASSFGLAGRGEQFF
CDR3nt: TGTGCCAGCAGCTTTGGACTAGCGGGAAGGGGTGAGCAGTTCTTC

d_gene: -
j_gene: TRBJ1-1
len: 14
v_gene: TRBV5-6
abundance: -
CDR3aa: CASSFYIVNTEAFF
CDR3nt: TGTGCCAGCAGCTTTTATATAGTGAACACTGAAGCTTTCTTT

d_gene: -
j_gene: TRBJ1-5
len: 13
v_gene: TRBV6-1
abundance: once
CDR3aa: CASSRRRPGPQHF
CDR3nt: TGTGCCAGCAGTCGACGGAGGCCGGGCCCCCAGCATTTT

d_gene: -
j_gene: TRBJ2-7
len: 15
v_gene: TRBV9
abundance: few
CDR3aa: CASSVKDLRGYEQYF
CDR3nt: TGTGCCAGCAGCGTAAAGGACCTCCGGGGCTACGAGCAGTACTTC

d_gene: -
j_gene: TRBJ1-5
len: 16
v_gene: TRBV4-3
abundance: -
CDR3aa: CASSQENTQGNQPQHF
CDR3nt: TGCGCCAGCAGCCAAGAGAATACACAGGGCAATCAGCCCCAGCATTTT

d_gene: TRBD2
j_gene: TRBJ2-2
len: 15
v_gene: TRBV6-5
abundance: -
CDR3aa: CASSYPGGPTGELFF
CDR3nt: TGTGCCAGCAGTTACCCGGGAGGGCCTACCGGGGAGCTGTTTTTT

d_gene: -
j_gene: TRBJ2-1
len: 14
v_gene: TRBV7-9
abundance: -
CDR3aa: CASSGENAANEQFF
CDR3nt: TGTGCCAGCAGCGGGGAGAACGCGGCCAATGAGCAGTTCTTC

d_gene: TRBD2
j_gene: TRBJ2-3
len: 17
v_gene: TRBV6-1
abundance: -
CDR3aa: CASSPSAGGPITDTQYF
CDR3nt: TGTGCCAGCAGCCCCTCGGCGGGAGGGCCTATCACAGATACGCAGTATTTT

d_gene: TRBD2
j_gene: TRBJ2-1
len: 16
v_gene: TRBV7-2
abundance: -
CDR3aa: CASSPGRASGSDEQFF
CDR3nt: TGTGCCAGCAGCCCCGGTAGGGCTAGCGGGAGCGATGAGCAGTTCTTC

d_gene: -
j_gene: TRBJ2-7
len: 14
v_gene: TRBV7-9
abundance: few
CDR3aa: CASSLRQGRNEQYF
CDR3nt: TGTGCCAGCAGCTTACGGCAGGGACGCAACGAGCAGTACTTC

d_gene: -
j_gene: TRBJ2-3
len: 15
v_gene: TRBV9
abundance: -
CDR3aa: CASSVGVAREDTQYF
CDR3nt: TGTGCCAGCAGCGTAGGGGTAGCGAGGGAAGATACGCAGTATTTT

d_gene: TRBD1
j_gene: TRBJ1-2
len: 17
v_gene: TRBV11-3
abundance: -
CDR3aa: CASSLTGQGARAYGYTF
CDR3nt: TGTGCCAGCAGCCTAACGGGACAGGGTGCGAGGGCCTATGGCTACACCTTC

d_gene: TRBD2
j_gene: TRBJ2-3
len: 16
v_gene: TRBV11-2
abundance: -
CDR3aa: CASSSGGGNGADTQYF
CDR3nt: TGTGCCAGCAGCTCCGGGGGGGGGAATGGCGCAGATACGCAGTATTTT

d_gene: TRBD2
j_gene: TRBJ2-7
len: 15
v_gene: TRBV6-5
abundance: -
CDR3aa: CASSYPGLAAYEQYF
CDR3nt: TGTGCCAGCAGTTACCCGGGACTAGCGGCCTACGAGCAGTACTTC

d_gene: -
j_gene: TRBJ2-3
len: 16
v_gene: TRBV9
abundance: many
CDR3aa: CASSVLSERGTDTQYF
CDR3nt: TGTGCCAGCAGCGTACTATCAGAGAGAGGTACAGATACGCAGTATTTT

d_gene: TRBD1
j_gene: TRBJ1-1
len: 15
v_gene: TRBV6-1
abundance: few
CDR3aa: CASTLGGTVNTEAFF
CDR3nt: TGTGCCAGCACCCTCGGGGGGACAGTGAACACTGAAGCTTTCTTT

d_gene: -
j_gene: TRBJ1-4
len: 13
v_gene: TRBV10-3
abundance: -
CDR3aa: CATLDGLNEKLFF
CDR3nt: TGTGCCACTCTCGACGGTCTTAATGAAAAACTGTTTTTT

d_gene: -
j_gene: TRBJ2-3
len: 15
v_gene: TRBV20-1
abundance: once
CDR3aa: CSAKNTGSLTDTHYF
CDR3nt: TGCAGTGCCAAAAATACAGGGTCCCTCACAGATACGCATTATTTT

d_gene: -
j_gene: TRBJ2-3
len: 13
v_gene: TRBV20-1
abundance: -
CDR3aa: CSAGGGRTDTQYF
CDR3nt: TGCAGTGCGGGGGGGGGCCGAACAGATACGCAGTATTTT

d_gene: TRBD1
j_gene: TRBJ1-2
len: 14
v_gene: TRBV13
abundance: many
CDR3aa: CASSAGQGDYGYTF
CDR3nt: TGTGCCAGCAGCGCGGGACAGGGCGACTATGGCTACACCTTC

d_gene: TRBD1
j_gene: TRBJ1-5
len: 15
v_gene: TRBV19
abundance: few
CDR3aa: CASSIEGTGNQPQHF
CDR3nt: TGTGCCAGTAGTATCGAAGGGACAGGGAATCAGCCCCAGCATTTT

d_gene: -
j_gene: TRBJ2-2
len: 16
v_gene: TRBV19
abundance: -
CDR3aa: CASSIGGRGFAGELFF
CDR3nt: TGTGCCAGTAGTATAGGCGGCAGGGGATTCGCCGGGGAGCTGTTTTTT

d_gene: -
j_gene: TRBJ2-2
len: 13
v_gene: TRBV7-2
abundance: -
CDR3aa: CASSSHLGGELFF
CDR3nt: TGTGCCAGCAGCTCCCACTTGGGGGGGGAGCTGTTTTTT

d_gene: TRBD2
j_gene: TRBJ2-1
len: 13
v_gene: TRBV2
abundance: few
CDR3aa: CASGLAGVNEQFF
CDR3nt: TGTGCCAGCGGACTAGCGGGGGTTAATGAGCAGTTCTTC

d_gene: TRBD2
j_gene: TRBJ2-7
len: 13
v_gene: TRBV27
abundance: few
CDR3aa: CASSFRGAYEQYF
CDR3nt: TGTGCCAGCAGTTTCCGGGGGGCCTACGAGCAGTACTTC

d_gene: TRBD2
j_gene: TRBJ2-7
len: 15
v_gene: TRBV28
abundance: -
CDR3aa: CASSIGLAGSYEQYF
CDR3nt: TGTGCCAGCAGCATTGGGCTAGCGGGATCCTACGAGCAGTACTTC

d_gene: TRBD2
j_gene: TRBJ2-3
len: 16
v_gene: TRBV5-6
abundance: -
CDR3aa: CASSATSGTRTDTQYF
CDR3nt: TGTGCCAGCAGCGCAACTAGCGGAACCCGGACAGATACGCAGTATTTT

d_gene: TRBD1
j_gene: TRBJ2-7
len: 15
v_gene: TRBV20-1
abundance: -
CDR3aa: CSARATDRRTYEQYF
CDR3nt: TGCAGTGCTAGAGCAACGGACAGGAGGACCTACGAGCAGTACTTC

d_gene: -
j_gene: TRBJ2-1
len: 12
v_gene: TRBV24-1
abundance: -
CDR3aa: CATSDRTGEQFF
CDR3nt: TGTGCCACCAGTGACCGTACGGGAGAGCAGTTCTTC

d_gene: TRBD1
j_gene: TRBJ2-7
len: 15
v_gene: TRBV7-9
abundance: few
CDR3aa: CASRLSGTGTYEQYF
CDR3nt: TGTGCCAGCAGGTTATCCGGGACAGGGACCTACGAGCAGTACTTC

d_gene: TRBD2
j_gene: TRBJ2-1
len: 16
v_gene: TRBV12-5
abundance: -
CDR3aa: CASGLEGPVAGAQQFF
CDR3nt: TGTGCTAGTGGTTTGGAAGGTCCGGTAGCGGGGGCCCAGCAGTTCTTC

d_gene: -
j_gene: TRBJ1-3
len: 14
v_gene: TRBV12-3/TRBV12-4
abundance: few
CDR3aa: CASSRIEYGNTIYF
CDR3nt: TGTGCCAGCAGCCGGATCGAGTACGGAAACACCATATATTTT

d_gene: -
j_gene: TRBJ1-2
len: 13
v_gene: TRBV12-3/TRBV12-4
abundance: -
CDR3aa: CASLGAKGHGYTF
CDR3nt: TGTGCCAGTTTAGGGGCTAAGGGTCATGGCTACACCTTC

d_gene: TRBD2
j_gene: TRBJ2-6
len: 18
v_gene: TRBV2
abundance: once
CDR3aa: CASSLLRGGFSGANVLTF
CDR3nt: TGTGCCAGCAGCCTCTTGCGGGGGGGATTCTCTGGGGCCAACGTCCTGACTTTC

d_gene: TRBD2
j_gene: TRBJ2-5
len: 13
v_gene: TRBV6-1
abundance: few
CDR3aa: CASGFRGGETQYF
CDR3nt: TGTGCCAGCGGCTTTCGGGGGGGAGAGACCCAGTACTTC

d_gene: -
j_gene: TRBJ2-4
len: 14
v_gene: TRBV5-6
abundance: -
CDR3aa: CASSLVGAKNIQYF
CDR3nt: TGTGCCAGCAGTTTAGTGGGAGCCAAAAACATTCAGTACTTC

d_gene: -
j_gene: TRBJ1-3
len: 15
v_gene: TRBV3-1
abundance: few
CDR3aa: CASSQVGAAGNTIYF
CDR3nt: TGTGCCAGCAGCCAAGTGGGGGCTGCCGGAAACACCATATATTTT